The clone carrying this TCR beta chain turned up a few times. The target antigen is unknown. Construction of TCR beta libraries relied on iRepertoire HTBI primers and on Arm-PCR targeting CDR3 regions. MiXCR, run by TCRdb on the multiplex PCR reads, gives a single entry per CDR3 protein. The table has 510,000 or so distinct CDR3 sequences, approximately 12% seen once. Trimming at V came to 6 bases and at J to 2 bases, leaving 5 bases not matched to a gene. CDR3 size: 14 residues. From germline, CDR1 is SGHRS and CDR2 YFSETQ. Time point here: newly diagnosed GD, antithyroid drugs for less than 3 months. PBMC RNA was the source of the TCR library. This sample was taken from a study of regulatory T cells in long-lasting Graves disease. Study-level points and caveats: Limited sample numbers may have lowered accuracy. Clonotypes that were public and shared totalled a few thousand in persistent patients versus about 1,000 in new patients.

The same data also contributed to another study, on T cells in Graves' hyperthyroidism and ophthalmopathy. That paper states: Reasons for excluding patients were uncontrolled infection, other autoimmune disease, pregnancy or lactation.

V gene TRBV5-1 combines with J gene TRBJ2-5, with 9 bases matching TRBD2. The source of this sequence is a woman in her 30s with Graves disease. Sequenced material: peripheral blood mononuclear cells (PBMCs), taken at new diagnosis, from a patient treated with antithyroid drugs. The CDR3 coding sequence is TGCGCCAGCATGCGGGAGGGCAGTCAAGAGACCCAGTACTTC. It specifies CASMREGSQETQYF.